This TCR beta chain was documented in a study of T cells in Graves' hyperthyroidism and ophthalmopathy. Germline V gene data show CDR1 as PRHDT and CDR2 as FYEKMQ (reference sequence). This CDR3 comprises 15 residues. The junction had 8 bases not matched to a gene; V was cut back by 8 bases and J by 2 bases. The CDR3 regions of TCR beta were amplified from RNA transcripts. RT-PCR in the first round (using the HTBI primer set) targeted the TCR CDR3. TCRdb reprocessed the multiplex PCR reads with MiXCR, giving one entry per CDR3 protein. Among around 540,000 distinct CDR3 sequences listed, about 16% were seen once. This clonotype was observed many times.

The chain links TRBV13 to TRBJ2-1; the match to TRBD1 covers 8 bases. The source of this sequence is a woman aged 30 to 39 with Graves' ophthalmopathy. The sequenced material came from blood. The CDR3, as DNA: TGTGCCAGCTACGGACAGGGCAGGGCCTACAATGAGCAGTTCTTC. It specifies CASYGQGRAYNEQFF.